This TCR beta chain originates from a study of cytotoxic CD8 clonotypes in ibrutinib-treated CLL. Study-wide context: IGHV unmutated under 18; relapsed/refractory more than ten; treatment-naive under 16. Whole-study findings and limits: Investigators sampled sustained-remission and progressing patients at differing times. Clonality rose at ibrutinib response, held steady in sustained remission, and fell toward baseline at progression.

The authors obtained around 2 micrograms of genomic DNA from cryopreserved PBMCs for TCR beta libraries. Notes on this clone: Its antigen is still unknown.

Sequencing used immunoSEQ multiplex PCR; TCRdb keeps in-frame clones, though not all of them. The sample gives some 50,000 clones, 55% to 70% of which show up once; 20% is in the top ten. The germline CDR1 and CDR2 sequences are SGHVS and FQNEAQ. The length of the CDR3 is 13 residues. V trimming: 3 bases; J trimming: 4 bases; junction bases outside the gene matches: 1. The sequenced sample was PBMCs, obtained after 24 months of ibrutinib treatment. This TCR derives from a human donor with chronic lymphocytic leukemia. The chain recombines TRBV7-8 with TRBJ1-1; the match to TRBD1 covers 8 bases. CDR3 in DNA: TGTGCCAGCAGCTTCGGACAGGGCACTGAAGCTTTCTTT. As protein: CASSFGQGTEAFF.